What follows are 23 T cell receptor beta chains derived from one specimen sequenced in a study of regulatory T cells in long-lasting Graves disease. Arm-PCR with iRepertoire HTBI primers amplified the CDR3 regions for these TCR beta libraries. TCRdb reprocessed the multiplex PCR reads with MiXCR, giving one entry per CDR3 protein. The profile shows 350,000 to 500,000 distinct CDR3 sequences, about 16% of them singletons. The sample's time point: newly diagnosed GD, antithyroid drugs for less than 3 months. Researchers made the TCR library from RNA that was extracted from PBMCs. These data also featured in a second study, about T cells in Graves' hyperthyroidism and ophthalmopathy.

The material was peripheral blood mononuclear cells (PBMCs), obtained at new diagnosis, from a patient treated with antithyroid drugs. The receptors come from a woman under 40 with Graves disease.

In its sample, this clonotype was seen many times. The chain carries TRBV27 and TRBJ1-1; TRBD1 aligns across 7 bases. Trimming removed 2 bases from V and 1 base from J; junction bases left unmatched: 7. The CDR3 sequence is 16 residues long. In germline, CDR1 is MNHEY, CDR2 SMNVEV (reference sequence). CDR3 nucleotide sequence: TGTGCCAGCAGTTTAGAAGAGGGGGCATGGAACACTGAAGCTTTCTTT. This sequence encodes CASSLEEGAWNTEAFF.

This clonotype came up a few times. The chain joins TRBV18 to TRBJ2-3; D unclear. The CDR3 has 15 residues. The V end was cut by 3 bases, the J end by 2 bases, with 12 bases between. Germline lookup yields CDR1 KGHSH and CDR2 LQKENI. CDR3 sequence reads: CASSPPRRNTDTQYF. The CDR3 nucleotides read TGTGCCAGCTCACCGCCGAGACGGAACACAGATACGCAGTATTTT.

A remark on this clonotype: A much larger clone differs by one base, so this may be a read error. The chain couples TRBV3-1 to TRBJ2-7; the match to TRBD1 covers 9 bases. Germline V gene data show CDR1 as LGHDT and CDR2 as YNNKEL (reference sequence). V lost 0 bases to trimming and J lost 7 bases; unmatched junction nucleotides: 7. The CDR3 runs 15 residues. CDR3 bases: TGTGCCAGCAGCCAAGATCGGGGACAGGGCTATGAGCAGTACTTC. It encodes CASSQDRGQGYEQYF.

The rearrangement links TRBV6-1 to TRBJ2-2; 9 nucleotides align to TRBD2. Trimming removed 6 bases from V and 4 bases from J; junction bases left unmatched: 6. Germline CDR1 is MNHNS and CDR2 is SASEGT. CDR3 length: 15 amino acids. The CDR3 protein is CASSARSGSTGELFF. The DNA for the CDR3 is TGTGCCAGCAGCGCTCGTAGCGGGAGCACCGGGGAGCTGTTTTTT.

This clonotype occurred many times. This chain connects TRBV20-1 to TRBJ2-5, with 10 bases lining up with TRBD1. The germline CDR1 and CDR2 sequences are DFQATT and SNEGSKA (reference sequence). The CDR3 totals 12 residues. The CDR3 reads CGGTGAEETQYF. DNA of the CDR3: TGCGGAGGGACAGGGGCTGAAGAGACCCAGTACTTC.

The genes are TRBV20-1 and TRBJ2-5; perhaps TRBD1 as D (5 bases). The germline V and J ends were trimmed by 0 bases and 4 bases, with 12 bases remaining between them. The CDR3 runs 14 residues. Germline CDR1 reads DFQATT; CDR2 reads SNEGSKA (reference sequence). CDR3 bases: TGCAGTGCTAGAGATTTGACAGCCTCAGAGACCCAGTACTTC. Protein product: CSARDLTASETQYF.

This clonotype has a count of ten or more. The chain employs TRBV20-1 and TRBJ2-7; D possibly corresponds to TRBD2 (6 bases). The CDR3 contains 13 residues. Germline CDR1 and CDR2: DFQATT and SNEGSKA (reference sequence). Trimming removed 3 bases at V and 2 bases at J, with 11 bases between. CDR3 loop: CSASRRTTYEQYF. Written as DNA, the CDR3 is TGCAGTGCTAGTCGGAGGACTACCTACGAGCAGTACTTC.

This clonotype came up many times. The rearrangement links TRBV7-2 to TRBJ2-1; D call uncertain. This CDR3 region has 12 residues. V lost 3 bases and J lost 4, with 4 bases in between. Germline CDR1 and CDR2: SGHTA and FQGNSA. CDR3 sequence (DNA): TGTGCCAGCAGCTTCACATACAATGAGCAGTTCTTC. Translated, it gives CASSFTYNEQFF.

The table lists this clonotype with many counts. V usage is TRBV28 and J usage is TRBJ1-1; D gene unclear. The CDR3 is 13 amino acids. In germline, CDR1 is MDHEN, CDR2 SYDVKM. V was shortened by 5 bases and J by 3 bases, with 10 bases between the two germline ends. DNA for the CDR3: TGTGCCAGCAGTAGCTTCCGGGACACTGAAGCTTTCTTT. It yields the protein CASSSFRDTEAFF.

About this clonotype itself: Germline is not matched at one junction end, which may reflect a read error. This chain joins TRBV2 and TRBJ2-1; D could derive from TRBD1 or TRBD2 (5 bases each). Germline loops: CDR1 SNHLY, CDR2 FYNNEI. This CDR3 spans 17 amino acids. This CDR3 is CASSEGGSASSYKEQFF. CDR3 nucleotides: TGTGCCAGCAGTGAAGGGGGGTCGGCGAGCTCCTACAAGGAGCAGTTCTTC.

In this sample, this clonotype turned up a few times. Relative to the germline gene, one junction end is altered; a read error may explain this. V is TRBV9 and J is TRBJ2-3; 8 bases align to TRBD2. CDR3 length: 11 residues. Germline lookup yields CDR1 SGDLS and CDR2 YYNGEE. The chain's CDR3 is CASAGGDTRYF. The CDR3 coding sequence is TGTGCCAGCGCCGGGGGGGATACGCGGTATTTT.

This chain connects TRBV7-3 to TRBJ2-1; D may be TRBD2 (6 bases). Germline V CDR1 and CDR2: SGHTA, FQGTGA. V was cut by 4 bases and J by 0 bases, with 13 bases left in between. This CDR3 is 16 amino acids long. CDR3 amino acids: CASSSSSESSYNEQFF. The CDR3, as DNA: TGTGCCAGCAGCTCCTCTAGCGAGAGCTCCTACAATGAGCAGTTCTTC.

The table lists this clonotype with many counts. CDR3 amino acids: CASSLDHLAGESNEQFF. The DNA of the CDR3 is TGTGCCAGCAGTTTGGACCATCTAGCGGGAGAAAGCAATGAGCAGTTCTTC. This chain connects TRBV28 to TRBJ2-1; 10 bases line up with TRBD2. This CDR3 contains 17 residues. Germline V lookup: CDR1 MDHEN, CDR2 SYDVKM. V lost 3 bases to trimming and J lost 6 bases; unmatched junction nucleotides: 11.

The sample holds many counts of this clonotype. V gene TRBV3-1 combines with J gene TRBJ2-1, with D perhaps matching TRBD1 (6 bases). The germline V gene encodes CDR1 LGHDT and CDR2 YNNKEL (reference sequence). Trimming pared 3 bases from V and 4 bases from J, leaving 13 bases between. The CDR3 consists of 15 residues. CDR3: CASSQGPRGYNEQFF. The CDR3, as DNA: TGTGCCAGCAGCCAGGGCCCCAGGGGTTACAATGAGCAGTTCTTC.

As concerns this clonotype: One junction end disagrees with the germline gene, perhaps due to a read error. This chain uses TRBV11-1 with TRBJ2-1; D is uncertain. Judging by the DNA end, TRBJ2-5 fits better; the J call may be wrong. CDR3 length: 11 residues. Germline V gives CDR1 SGHAT, CDR2 FQDESV (reference sequence). The CDR3 protein is CASSSQGTQYF. In nucleotides, the CDR3 is TGTGCCAGCAGCTCTCAAGGGACCCAGTACTTC.

This clonotype was seen a handful of times. The chain employs TRBV4-1 and TRBJ1-1, with D tentatively TRBD1 (5 bases). Trimming left V 1 base short and J 4 bases short, with 10 bases between. This CDR3 region has 14 residues. Germline lookup yields CDR1 MGHRA and CDR2 YSYEKL. The CDR3 loop is CASSQVGGSTEAFF. For the CDR3, the DNA is TGCGCCAGCAGCCAAGTTGGGGGGAGCACTGAAGCTTTCTTT.

This clonotype was recorded many times. This chain joins TRBV13 and TRBJ2-4; D not certain. The CDR3 extends over 13 amino acids. Trimming removed 0 bases at V and 5 bases at J, with 5 bases between. CDR1 and CDR2 from the germline V gene are PRHDT and FYEKMQ (reference sequence). CDR3 in DNA: TGTGCCAGCAGCTTAGGGCCGGAAAACATTCAGTACTTC. Its protein is CASSLGPENIQYF.

The J gene is TRBJ2-1, the V gene TRBV5-1, with 12 bases matching TRBD2. This CDR3 has 18 amino acids. Unmatched junction bases numbered 15, after V lost 4 bases and J lost 7 bases. Germline CDR1 reads SGHRS; CDR2 reads YFSETQ. The CDR3 loop reads CASSGRLAGEFLGNEQFF. The DNA for the CDR3 is TGCGCCAGCAGCGGAAGACTAGCGGGAGAGTTTTTGGGGAATGAGCAGTTCTTC.

There are many counts of this clonotype. V is TRBV2 and J is TRBJ2-7, with unresolved D. The CDR3 runs to 13 residues. The germline gives CDR1 SNHLY, CDR2 FYNNEI. The V end was cut by 4 bases, the J end by 6 bases, with 13 bases between. The CDR3 nucleotides read TGTGCCAGCAGTGTGAGCTGGTCAAGCGAGCAGTACTTC. It yields the protein CASSVSWSSEQYF.

The genes are TRBV18 and TRBJ2-7; possibly TRBD2 for D (6 bases). This CDR3 spans 15 amino acids. CDR1 is KGHSH and CDR2 is LQKENI in the germline V gene. V was pared by 0 bases and J by 1 base, with 10 bases between. For the CDR3, the DNA is TGTGCCAGCTCACCACCTCTAGCGCTGTCCTACGAGCAGTACTTC. Translation gives CASSPPLALSYEQYF.

This clonotype was counted many times. The chain employs TRBV7-9 and TRBJ2-5; D remains ambiguous. The CDR3 has 14 amino acids. Germline CDR1 reads SEHNR; CDR2 reads FQNEAQ (reference sequence). Trimming cost V 0 bases and J 1 base, with 6 bases left between them. The CDR3 is CASSLAVSQETQYF. The DNA for the CDR3 is TGTGCCAGCAGCTTAGCGGTCAGCCAAGAGACCCAGTACTTC.

The V gene is TRBV10-3, the J gene TRBJ2-1; 8 bases line up with TRBD2. V shed 7 bases, J shed 0 bases, and the junction held 14 bases outside the gene matches. Per germline, CDR1 ENHRY and CDR2 SYGVKD. This CDR3 has 18 amino acids. In DNA form, the CDR3 reads TGTGCCATCATGGCGTTTAGCGGGACCTTAGGCTCCTACAATGAGCAGTTCTTC. This encodes CAIMAFSGTLGSYNEQFF.

This clonotype appeared many times. The chain joins TRBV14 to TRBJ2-7; no definite D call. Trimming left V 4 bases short and J 0 bases short, with 10 bases between. Germline loops: CDR1 SGHDN, CDR2 FVKESK. The CDR3 sequence is 14 residues long. For the CDR3, the DNA is TGTGCCAGCAGCCCTTCTTGGAGCTCCTACGAGCAGTACTTC. This translates into CASSPSWSSYEQYF.